This T cell receptor beta chain was sequenced in a study of CD8 T cells in ankylosing spondylitis. TCRdb used MiXCR to reprocess the 5' RACE reads, holding one entry per CDR3 protein. The sample holds a few hundred thousand distinct CDR3 sequences, approximately 7.4% seen once. This clonotype was seen repeatedly, ten times or more. Its specificity is unknown. The CDR3 length is 15 residues. Deletions cut 1 base from V and 6 bases from J, with 16 bases between. Study results and limitations: Typical of ankylosing spondylitis blood, it appeared, was a TCR beta motif of eight highly homologous variants. Reportedly, disease-linked clones are significantly enriched in ankylosing spondylitis patients' matched synovial fluid.

This chain joins TRBV12-3 or TRBV12-4 and TRBJ2-7; no reliable D call. The clonotype comes from a male donor with ankylosing spondylitis. Sequencing was done on a sample of blood, either unsorted or a sorted T cell fraction (not recorded which). The CDR3 spells CASSLGKGRLAEQYF. CDR3 coding DNA: TGTGCCAGCAGTTTAGGTAAGGGTAGACTGGCCGAGCAGTACTTC.